Listed below are T cell receptor beta chains from one sample, sequenced in a study of T cells in Graves' hyperthyroidism and ophthalmopathy. Each CDR3 protein is one row after TCRdb ran MiXCR on the multiplex PCR reads. This repertoire shows roughly 500,000 distinct CDR3 sequences, over 45% found once; its top ten account for 44%. What was sequenced was peripheral blood or thyroid tissue (not recorded which). Receptor source: an adult woman with Graves' disease, either hyperthyroidism or ophthalmopathy (not recorded which). The CDR3 runs from the conserved cysteine through the conserved F or W. Each record gives: J gene, V gene, D gene, clone size, CDR3 DNA, CDR3 protein. A D gene is named only where the DNA matches it firmly. The size of a clone is reported for some rows only, either as once, few or many, or as a class for expanded clones.

>TRBJ2-7|TRBV7-9|-|-
TGCGCCAGCAGCCAAGTGATTGGGACCGCAATACGCGAGCAGTACTTC
CASSQVIGTAIREQYF
>TRBJ2-5|TRBV20-1|TRBD2|many
TGCAGTGCCCCAGATCTGGCTAGCGGGAGGGGAGAGACCCAGTACTTC
CSAPDLASGRGETQYF
>TRBJ1-6|TRBV10-3|-|-
TGTGCCATCAGTGAGTCGGCAAAGGGGCACTACTATTCACCCCTCCACTTT
CAISESAKGHYYSPLHF
>TRBJ2-7|TRBV7-2|-|-
TGTGCCAGCAGCTTTCGGCAGGGAAGACGCGAGCAGTACTTC
CASSFRQGRREQYF
>TRBJ2-7|TRBV7-9|-|once
TGTGCCAGCAGCACGAACACGGGGGCCTACGAGCAGCACTTC
CASSTNTGAYEQHF
>TRBJ2-2|TRBV7-2|-|many
TGTGCCAGCAGCTTATCTACCGCTACCGGGGAGCTGTTTTTT
CASSLSTATGELFF
>TRBJ2-5|TRBV20-1|-|-
TGCAGTGCTAGACCGTCTAGTGCGATGGAGACCCAGTACTTC
CSARPSSAMETQYF
>TRBJ1-6|TRBV2|TRBD1|-
TGTGCCAGCAGTGGGACAGGGTATTCACCCCTCCACTTT
CASSGTGYSPLHF
>TRBJ1-2|TRBV10-3|-|once
TGTGCCACAAGGGAGCTGAGCTCCGGCGGCTACACCTTC
CATRELSSGGYTF
>TRBJ1-2|TRBV7-9|-|many
TGTGCCAGCAGCTCAATCGGTCTTGGCTACACCTTC
CASSSIGLGYTF
>TRBJ2-7|TRBV11-2|-|-
TGTGCCAGCAGCTTGGCCGGGAACGGCTACTACGAGCAGTACTTC
CASSLAGNGYYEQYF
>TRBJ1-1|TRBV9|TRBD1|many
TGTGCCAGCAGCCCCAACAGGGGGAACACTGAAGCTTTCTTT
CASSPNRGNTEAFF
>TRBJ1-6|TRBV25-1|-|few
TGTGCCAGCTTAGAATGGGACGGTAATTCACCCCTCCACTTT
CASLEWDGNSPLHF
>TRBJ2-5|TRBV20-1|TRBD2|-
TGCAGTGCTACCACGACTAGCGGGGGGGAGACCCAGTACTTC
CSATTTSGGETQYF
>TRBJ2-5|TRBV10-1|-|-
TGCGCCAGCAGTGAATCCTTACCGGGAGTGGGCGAGACCCAGTACTTC
CASSESLPGVGETQYF
>TRBJ1-2|TRBV10-2|-|-
TGCGCCAGCACCCCTATGGCAGGGTACTATGGCTACACCTTC
CASTPMAGYYGYTF
>TRBJ2-3|TRBV29-1|-|many
TGCAGCGGAACAAATGGACCAGATACGCAGTATTTT
CSGTNGPDTQYF
>TRBJ2-2|TRBV19|TRBD2|-
TGTGCCAGTAGTCCCCGGACAGGGACTAGCGGCACCGGGGAGCTGTTTTTT
CASSPRTGTSGTGELFF
>TRBJ1-2|TRBV14|-|-
TGTGCCAGCAGCCGAGCGGGGCTTGGCTATGGCTACACCTTC
CASSRAGLGYGYTF
>TRBJ1-2|TRBV14|TRBD1|once
TGTGCCTGCAGCGTTGGGACAGGGGTTGTTTGGTATGGCTACACCTTC
CACSVGTGVVWYGYTF
>TRBJ1-5|TRBV15|-|-
TGTGCCACCAGCTCGTCGGACCGGGATCAGCCCCAGCATTTT
CATSSSDRDQPQHF
>TRBJ1-6|TRBV4-1|TRBD1|many
TGCGCCAGCAGCCAGGCACCGGGACAGGGGTCCTATAATTCACCCCTCCACTTT
CASSQAPGQGSYNSPLHF
>TRBJ2-7|TRBV14|TRBD1|-
TGTGCCAGCAGCCAGACAGGGGCCCAGTACGAGCAGTACTTC
CASSQTGAQYEQYF
>TRBJ2-7|TRBV4-1|-|many
TGCGCCAGCAGCCAAGAGATGGGACGCGTCTACGAGCAGTACTTC
CASSQEMGRVYEQYF
>TRBJ1-2|TRBV12-3/TRBV12-4|-|-
TGTGCCAGCACCCCCGCGGCAGGGATTGGCTACACCTTC
CASTPAAGIGYTF
>TRBJ1-4|TRBV12-3/TRBV12-4|TRBD1|many
TGTGCCAGTAGCCGGGACAGGGGGGATGAAAAACTGTTTTTT
CASSRDRGDEKLFF
>TRBJ2-7|TRBV29-1|TRBD1|-
TGCAGCGTAGTGGGGACAGGGTTCCACGAGCAGTACTTC
CSVVGTGFHEQYF
>TRBJ1-1|TRBV5-1|-|-
TGCGCCAGCAGATCGGGGCTTTTGAACACTGAAGCTTTCTTT
CASRSGLLNTEAFF
>TRBJ2-2|TRBV7-2|-|many
TGTGCCAGCAGCCCTAGCAGGGCGGGGGAGCTGTTTTTT
CASSPSRAGELFF
>TRBJ1-6|TRBV2|-|many
TGTGCCAGCAGTCCCACTGAGTATAATTCACCCCTCCACTTT
CASSPTEYNSPLHF
>TRBJ2-7|TRBV29-1|-|-
TGCAGCCTCCGAGGGGGGACAGTGTACGAGCAGTACTTC
CSLRGGTVYEQYF
>TRBJ1-1|TRBV10-3|-|-
TGTGCCATCAGGGGAGGACCGAACACTGAAGCTTTCTTT
CAIRGGPNTEAFF
>TRBJ1-1|TRBV7-8|TRBD1|-
TGTGCCAGCTCAAGAAACGCACAGGGGGACACTGAAGCTTTCTTT
CASSRNAQGDTEAFF
>TRBJ2-6|TRBV20-1|-|-
TGCAGTGCTAGGGAACGTCGGGACGCGATATCTGGGGCCAACGTCCTGACTTTC
CSARERRDAISGANVLTF
>TRBJ1-2|TRBV7-2|-|-
TGTGCCAGCAGCTTAGGGCGGAATCGCACCTTC
CASSLGRNRTF
>TRBJ1-2|TRBV29-1|-|-
TGCAGCGTTGGATTCCCCGGACAGCTGAACTATGGCTACACCTTC
CSVGFPGQLNYGYTF
>TRBJ1-2|TRBV29-1|-|-
TGCAGCGTTGGAGCACCGAGAGCTAACTATGGCTACACCTTC
CSVGAPRANYGYTF
>TRBJ2-5|TRBV15|-|few
TGTGCCACCAGCAGAGAAGGCAGGGAAGCAGAGACCCAGTACTTC
CATSREGREAETQYF
>TRBJ2-5|TRBV25-1|-|-
TGTGCCATCAGTGAACCGGACGCCGGGGTGGAGGAGACCCAGTACTTC
CAISEPDAGVEETQYF